These T cell receptor beta chains were read from a single sample in a study of T cells after yellow fever vaccination. TCRdb reanalysed the 5' RACE reads using MiXCR and keeps one entry per CDR3 protein. The sample carries 500,000 to 700,000 distinct CDR3 sequences, 15% to 20% recorded once. The source material was PBMCs, sampled 15 days after the yellow fever booster vaccination. These receptors were collected from a man aged 30 to 45 who received the YFV17D yellow fever vaccine. The CDR3 runs from the conserved cysteine through the conserved F or W. The D gene is left open where the match is weak. The listing skips clone size in some rows; elsewhere it reads once, few, many or a size class.

>.|TRBJ2-3|TRBD1|TRBV7-6
TGTGCCAGCAGCGGGACAGGGGCCGGCACAGATACGCAGTATTTT
CASSGTGAGTDTQYF
>few|TRBJ2-1|.|TRBV5-6
TGTGCCAGCAGCTTGGGAGTACTCTCCTACAATGAGCAGTTCTTC
CASSLGVLSYNEQFF
>many|TRBJ2-5|.|TRBV6-1
TGTGCCAGCAGTGTAAAAGAGACCCAGTACTTC
CASSVKETQYF
>few|TRBJ1-1|.|TRBV7-8
TGTGCCAGCAGCTTAGGGGGGGGGGTTGGCACTGAAGCTTTCTTT
CASSLGGGVGTEAFF
>few|TRBJ2-1|TRBD2|TRBV19
TGTGCCAGTTCCAGCGGGAAATTGGTTCGTGAGCAGTTCTTC
CASSSGKLVREQFF
>.|TRBJ2-1|TRBD2|TRBV24-1
TGTGCCACCAGTGACCCTAGCGGGAGCGGGGTGAATGAGCAGTTCTTC
CATSDPSGSGVNEQFF
>.|TRBJ2-5|.|TRBV10-2
TGCGCCAGCAGTTTCGGCCCCCGAGAGACCCAGTACTTC
CASSFGPRETQYF
>.|TRBJ2-1|TRBD1|TRBV5-6
TGTGCCAGCAGCCCCGAACTCGGGACAGACTTTTACAATGAGCAGTTCTTC
CASSPELGTDFYNEQFF
>few|TRBJ2-1|TRBD2|TRBV5-1
TGCGCCAGCAATAGCGGGGATGCCTACAATGAGCAGTTCTTC
CASNSGDAYNEQFF
>.|TRBJ2-1|.|TRBV27
TGTGCCAGCAGTTTGAACGACAGGCGCTCCTACAATGAGCAGTTCTTC
CASSLNDRRSYNEQFF
>.|TRBJ2-1|.|TRBV20-1
TGCAGTGCTAGAGGCGACGCGTCGAGCCGCTACAATGAGCAGTTCTTC
CSARGDASSRYNEQFF
>few|TRBJ2-7|TRBD1|TRBV18
TGTGCCAGCTCACCTACACCGGGACAGGACCCTAAATCCTACGAGCAGTACTTC
CASSPTPGQDPKSYEQYF
>.|TRBJ2-2|TRBD2|TRBV7-6
TGTGCCAGCAGCTTAAGGACTAGCGGGGGCGGGGAGCTGTTTTTT
CASSLRTSGGGELFF
>.|TRBJ2-1|.|TRBV2
TGTGCCAGCAGGCTGGAAAACAATGAGCAGTTCTTC
CASRLENNEQFF
>few|TRBJ2-2|.|TRBV5-1
TGCGCCAGCAGCTACGGCGGGACAGCGAACACCGGGGAGCTGTTTTTT
CASSYGGTANTGELFF
>.|TRBJ1-4|.|TRBV20-1
TGCAGCTCGGGGGCCCATAATGAAAAACTGTTTTTT
CSSGAHNEKLFF
>.|TRBJ2-1|.|TRBV19
TGTGCCAGTAGCCAGAGTGGACTAAACAATGAGCAGTTCTTC
CASSQSGLNNEQFF
>many|TRBJ2-7|.|TRBV7-8
TGTGCCAGCAGCTTAGATTTGGGGGGGGACATAGGCTACGAGCAGTACTTC
CASSLDLGGDIGYEQYF
>many|TRBJ2-3|TRBD1|TRBV7-2
TGTGCCAGCAGTCAGACAGGGGATACGCAGTATTTT
CASSQTGDTQYF
>.|TRBJ2-7|TRBD1|TRBV29-1
TGCAGCGTTGCAAGTCCGGGACAGAGCACTTACGAGCAGTACTTC
CSVASPGQSTYEQYF
>few|TRBJ2-7|.|TRBV6-4
TGTGCCAGCAGTGACTCTATAGTTTACGAGCAGTACTTC
CASSDSIVYEQYF
>.|TRBJ1-3|.|TRBV6-5
TGTGCCAGCAGTTACGGGTCGGCCAACTCTGGAAACACCATATATTTT
CASSYGSANSGNTIYF
>.|TRBJ2-3|.|TRBV20-1
TGCAGTGCTAGTCCAATCGCGGCCACAGATACGCAGTATTTT
CSASPIAATDTQYF
>few|TRBJ2-2|.|TRBV12-3/TRBV12-4
TGTGCCAGCAGTTTCCGGCGGGCCACCGGGGAGCTGTTTTTT
CASSFRRATGELFF
>few|TRBJ2-1|TRBD2|TRBV7-9
TGTGCCAGCCCCGGGGCGGGGAGGGTCAATGAGCAGTTCTTC
CASPGAGRVNEQFF
>few|TRBJ2-3|TRBD1|TRBV4-3
TGCGCCAGCAGCCAGGCGACGGGACAGAGCACAGATACGCAGTATTTT
CASSQATGQSTDTQYF
>.|TRBJ2-1|TRBD1|TRBV25-1
TGTGCCAGCAGTGTGGACAGGGTGGGCAATGAGCAGTTCTTC
CASSVDRVGNEQFF
>.|TRBJ2-3|.|TRBV6-1
TGTGCCAGCAATCCCACAGGGTCCAGAGATACGCAGTATTTT
CASNPTGSRDTQYF
>few|TRBJ2-1|TRBD2|TRBV10-3
TGTGCCATCAGTGAGTCGACAAGCGGGAAAGGGAATGAGCAGTTCTTC
CAISESTSGKGNEQFF
>many|TRBJ2-3|.|TRBV7-2
TGTGCCAGCAGCTTAGCGATCGGCGCCACAGATACGCAGTATTTT
CASSLAIGATDTQYF
>few|TRBJ2-2|.|TRBV6-1
TGTGCCAGCAGGCGGGCGGGAAGGGGGACCGGGGAGCTGTTTTTT
CASRRAGRGTGELFF
>.|TRBJ2-7|.|TRBV5-1
TGCGCCAGCAGCTCCACAGTTACCGAGCAGTACTTC
CASSSTVTEQYF
>.|TRBJ2-7|TRBD2|TRBV10-3
TGTGCCATCAGTGAAGGACTAGCGGATACCTCCTACGAGCAGTACTTC
CAISEGLADTSYEQYF
>.|TRBJ2-3|TRBD1|TRBV7-2
TGTGCCAGCAGCTTAGCGATGGGACAGGGGGCTACGCAGTATTTT
CASSLAMGQGATQYF
>.|TRBJ2-1|TRBD1|TRBV7-1
TGTGCCAGCACCAGGGGGGACAGGGAGATTTATGAGCAGTTCTTC
CASTRGDREIYEQFF
>.|TRBJ2-7|.|TRBV28
TGTGCCAGCGGCGGCCGGGTAGACCTAAGCTCCTACGAGCAGTACTTC
CASGGRVDLSSYEQYF
>.|TRBJ1-2|TRBD1|TRBV6-5
TGTGCCAGCAGGTCAGGGGGAGGCTACACCTTC
CASRSGGGYTF
>.|TRBJ1-2|.|TRBV30
TGTGCCTGGAGGCCCAGAGGGACGGATACCTATGGCTACACCTTC
CAWRPRGTDTYGYTF
>.|TRBJ1-5|.|TRBV7-2
TGTGCCAGCAGCTCCTACAATCAGCCCCAGCATTTT
CASSSYNQPQHF
>.|TRBJ2-3|.|TRBV20-1
TGCAGTGCCAAAAAGGCGGCGGGCACAGATACGCAGTATTTT
CSAKKAAGTDTQYF
>.|TRBJ2-3|.|TRBV4-3
TGCGCCAGCAGTAAAACGGGGGAAACGCAGTATTTT
CASSKTGETQYF